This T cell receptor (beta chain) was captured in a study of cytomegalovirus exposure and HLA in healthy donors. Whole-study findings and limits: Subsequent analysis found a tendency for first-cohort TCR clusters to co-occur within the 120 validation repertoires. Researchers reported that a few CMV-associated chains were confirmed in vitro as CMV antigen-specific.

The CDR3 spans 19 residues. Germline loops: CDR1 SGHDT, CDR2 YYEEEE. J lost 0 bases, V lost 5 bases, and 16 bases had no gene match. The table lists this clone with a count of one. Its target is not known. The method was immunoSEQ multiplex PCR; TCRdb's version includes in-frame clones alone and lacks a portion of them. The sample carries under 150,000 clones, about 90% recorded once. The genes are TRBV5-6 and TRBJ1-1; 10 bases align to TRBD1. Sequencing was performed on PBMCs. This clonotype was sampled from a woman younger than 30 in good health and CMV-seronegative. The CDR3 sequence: CASRDNPRTGGIMNTEAFF. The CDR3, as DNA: TGTGCCAGCAGGGATAACCCAAGGACAGGGGGGATTATGAACACTGAAGCTTTCTTT.